Below, 4 T cell receptor beta chains from the same sample are listed, as sequenced in a study of blood T cell repertoires in COVID-19. The data were produced by immunoSEQ multiplex PCR, yet TCRdb's version contains in-frame clones alone and is incomplete. The sample contains fewer than 150,000 clones, over 75% of which appear only once. The sequencing sample was made of peripheral blood. The receptors stem from a woman aged 60-70 years with acute or convalescent COVID-19.

The chain links TRBV28 to TRBJ2-1; D call uncertain. V dropped 7 bases and J dropped 3 bases, with 7 bases sitting between them. The CDR3 loop spans 12 amino acids. Germline CDR1 and CDR2: MDHEN and SYDVKM. In DNA form, the CDR3 reads TGTGCCAGCACGGGTGACTACAATGAGCAGTTCTTC. It is translated as CASTGDYNEQFF.

The chain has TRBV30 and TRBJ2-1, with 12 bases that match TRBD2. The CDR3 contains 19 residues. After removal of 5 bases from V and 7 bases from J, the junction contained 21 bases not matched to a gene. Germline V CDR1 and CDR2: GTSNPN, SVGIG (reference sequence). DNA of the CDR3: TGTGCCTGGGGTTTTCCGCCGTTGAGACTAGCGGGAGTTAGGAATGAGCAGTTCTTC. This translates into CAWGFPPLRLAGVRNEQFF.

V and J are TRBV19 and TRBJ2-4; D is perhaps TRBD1 (5 bases). V was trimmed by 7 bases and J by 1 base, leaving 8 bases between them. The CDR3 extends over 13 amino acids. Germline lookup yields CDR1 LNHDA and CDR2 SQIVND (reference sequence). Here the CDR3 reads CASTHRAKNIQYF. CDR3 DNA: TGTGCCAGTACTCACAGGGCCAAAAACATTCAGTACTTC. Full variable domain (outside the CDR3, taken from reference TRBV19 and TRBJ2-4): DGGITQSPKYLFRKEGQNVTLSCEQNLNHDAMYWYRQDPGQGLRLIYYSQIVNDFQKGDIAEGYSVSREKKESFPLTVTSAQKNPTAFYLCASTHRAKNIQYFGAGTRLSVL.

The genes are TRBV9 and TRBJ1-1, with D possibly matching TRBD1 (5 bases). The CDR3 covers 15 residues. Between the trimmed V and J ends, which lost 0 bases and 5 bases, there was a span of 14 bases. CDR1 and CDR2 from the germline V gene are SGDLS and YYNGEE. CDR3 nucleotides: TGTGCCAGCAGCGTAGCAGGGATAGCTGCGACTGAAGCTTTCTTT. Protein product: CASSVAGIAATEAFF.